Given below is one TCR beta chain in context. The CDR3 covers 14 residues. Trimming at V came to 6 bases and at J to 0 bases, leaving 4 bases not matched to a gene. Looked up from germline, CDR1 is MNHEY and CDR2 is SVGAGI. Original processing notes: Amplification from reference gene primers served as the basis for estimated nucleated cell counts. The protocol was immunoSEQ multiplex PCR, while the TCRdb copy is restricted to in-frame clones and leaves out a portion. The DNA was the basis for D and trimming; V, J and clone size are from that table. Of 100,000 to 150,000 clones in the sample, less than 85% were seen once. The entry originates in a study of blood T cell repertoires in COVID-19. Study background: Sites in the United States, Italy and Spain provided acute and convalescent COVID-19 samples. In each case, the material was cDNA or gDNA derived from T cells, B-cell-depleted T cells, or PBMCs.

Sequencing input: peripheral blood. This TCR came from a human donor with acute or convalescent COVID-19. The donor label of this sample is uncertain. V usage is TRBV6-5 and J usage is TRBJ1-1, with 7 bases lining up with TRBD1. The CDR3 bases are TGTGCCAGCAGAGACAGGGTAGTGAACACTGAAGCTTTCTTT. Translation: CASRDRVVNTEAFF.